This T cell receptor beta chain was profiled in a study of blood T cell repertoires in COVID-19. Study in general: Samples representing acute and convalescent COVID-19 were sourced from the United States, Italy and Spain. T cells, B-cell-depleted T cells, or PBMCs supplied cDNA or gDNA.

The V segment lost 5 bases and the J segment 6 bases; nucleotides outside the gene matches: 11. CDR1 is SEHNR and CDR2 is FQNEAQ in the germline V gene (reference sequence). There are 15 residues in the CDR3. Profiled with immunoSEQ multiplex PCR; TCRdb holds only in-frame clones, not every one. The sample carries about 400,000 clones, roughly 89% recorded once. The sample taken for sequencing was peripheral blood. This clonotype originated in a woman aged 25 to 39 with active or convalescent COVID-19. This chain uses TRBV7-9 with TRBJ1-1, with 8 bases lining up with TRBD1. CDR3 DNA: TGTGCCAGCAGCCTCCTCTCGACAGGGGTCCCTGAAGCTTTCTTT. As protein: CASSLLSTGVPEAFF. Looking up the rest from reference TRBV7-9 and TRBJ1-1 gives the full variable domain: DTGVSQNPRHKITKRGQNVTFRCDPISEHNRLYWYRQTLGQGPEFLTYFQNEAQLEKSRLLSDRFSAERPKGSFSTLEIQRTEQGDSAMYLCASSLLSTGVPEAFFGQGTRLTVV.